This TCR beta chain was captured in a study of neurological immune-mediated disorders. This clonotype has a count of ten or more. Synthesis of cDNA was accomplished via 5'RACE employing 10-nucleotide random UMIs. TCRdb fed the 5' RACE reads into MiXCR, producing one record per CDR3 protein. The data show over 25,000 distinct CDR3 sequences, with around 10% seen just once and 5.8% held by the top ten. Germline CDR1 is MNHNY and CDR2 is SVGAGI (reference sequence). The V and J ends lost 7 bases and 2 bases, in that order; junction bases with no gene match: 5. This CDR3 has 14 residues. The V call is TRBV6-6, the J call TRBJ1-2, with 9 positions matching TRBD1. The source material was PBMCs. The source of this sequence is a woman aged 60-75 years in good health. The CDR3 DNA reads TGTGCCAGCACCAGGGACAGGGACAACTATGGCTACACCTTC. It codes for CASTRDRDNYGYTF.